Below, 22 T cell receptor beta chains from the same sample are listed, as sequenced in a study of T cell responses to AZD1222 COVID-19 vaccine. The protocol was immunoSEQ multiplex PCR, while the TCRdb copy is restricted to in-frame clones and leaves out a portion. The data hold roughly 170,000 clones, with around 88% observed a single time. The sample was peripheral blood, taken on day 0 of AZD1222 vaccination. These receptors were obtained from an adult in good health.

The V and J genes are TRBV30 and TRBJ1-1, with D possibly being TRBD1 (5 bases). Trimming stripped 0 bases from V and 1 base from J, with 9 bases between. CDR3 size: 14 residues. Germline CDR1 and CDR2: GTSNPN and SVGIG (reference sequence). DNA for the CDR3: TGTGCCTGGAGTGTATGGGGCAGGAACACTGAAGCTTTCTTT. Residues: CAWSVWGRNTEAFF.

This chain connects TRBV11-2 to TRBJ1-1; no definite D call. V was shortened by 5 bases and J by 4 bases, with 11 bases between the two germline ends. This CDR3 comprises 13 residues. Germline V lookup: CDR1 SGHAT, CDR2 FQNNGV. The CDR3 DNA reads TGTGCCAGCAGCCCCTCGGTGGGCACTGAAGCTTTCTTT. This sequence encodes CASSPSVGTEAFF.

V gene TRBV14 combines with J gene TRBJ2-2, with D possibly being TRBD1 (6 bases). This CDR3 spans 16 amino acids. V was shortened by 4 bases and J by 1 base, with 13 bases between the two germline ends. Germline-derived CDR1 and CDR2 are SGHDN and FVKESK. CDR3 amino acids: CASSPRQAWNTGELFF. CDR3 DNA: TGTGCCAGCAGCCCCAGACAGGCTTGGAACACCGGGGAGCTGTTTTTT.

The chain carries TRBV9 and TRBJ1-1; no clear D gene. The CDR3 runs to 14 residues. Germline V gene lookup returns CDR1 SGDLS and CDR2 YYNGEE. V was clipped by 4 bases and J by 1 base, with 11 bases between them. The CDR3 DNA follows: TGTGCCAGCAGCCCTAGACATTCGAACACTGAAGCTTTCTTT. Its translation is CASSPRHSNTEAFF.

In its sample, this clone was seen a few times. The genes are TRBV5-4 and TRBJ2-2; the D is unclear. The germline V and J ends were trimmed by 7 bases and 1 base, with 17 bases remaining between them. Germline V gene sequence: CDR1 SGHNT, CDR2 YYREEE (reference sequence). The CDR3 spans 16 residues. The CDR3 protein is CASGPLGNWNTGELFF. The CDR3 nucleotides are TGTGCCAGCGGCCCCCTGGGTAATTGGAACACCGGGGAGCTGTTTTTT.

In this sample, this clone turned up once. The chain couples TRBV9 to TRBJ2-1, with a weak D call TRBD2 (6 bases). CDR3 length: 17 amino acids. The V gene's germline CDR1 is SGDLS and CDR2 YYNGEE. The ends were cut back, 4 bases at V and 1 base at J, with 18 bases in the middle. The CDR3 DNA is TGTGCCAGCAGCCCCCGGCTGGGGCTAGCGTCCTACAATGAGCAGTTCTTC. It codes for CASSPRLGLASYNEQFF.

The rearrangement links TRBV6-4 to TRBJ2-2, with no clear D. The V gene's germline CDR1 is MRHNA and CDR2 SNTAGT. The germline V and J ends were trimmed by 3 bases and 5 bases, with 7 bases remaining between them. The CDR3 has 13 residues. The CDR3 DNA reads as TGTGCCAGCAGTGATTGGGGTACCGGGGAGCTGTTTTTT. As protein: CASSDWGTGELFF.

This rearrangement joins TRBV9 to TRBJ2-3; 7 positions agree with TRBD1. Per germline, CDR1 SGDLS and CDR2 YYNGEE. With V trimmed by 4 bases and J by 2 bases, 13 bases remained unmatched. The CDR3 is 17 amino acids. The CDR3 bases are TGTGCCAGCAGCCCAGGGACAGACGCGGCCTACACAGATACGCAGTATTTT. Translation gives CASSPGTDAAYTDTQYF.

J is TRBJ1-3 and V is TRBV5-6; perhaps TRBD1 as D (5 bases). Trimming cost V 0 bases and J 4 bases, with 17 bases left between them. The CDR3 length is 17 residues. Germline V lookup: CDR1 SGHDT, CDR2 YYEEEE. CDR3 nucleotides: TGTGCCAGCAGCTTGGCATCTTGGGGCGCGGGCGGAAACACCATATATTTT. Its protein product is CASSLASWGAGGNTIYF.

The chain uses TRBV9 and TRBJ2-5; TRBD1 aligns across 7 bases. V was pared by 5 bases and J by 1 base, with 11 bases of the junction left unmatched. This CDR3 comprises 16 residues. From germline, CDR1 is SGDLS and CDR2 YYNGEE. CDR3 residues: CASSLQGSTSQETQYF. Here the CDR3 DNA reads TGTGCCAGCAGTCTACAGGGGTCAACGAGCCAAGAGACCCAGTACTTC.

The V call is TRBV19, the J call TRBJ1-2; D is undetermined. From germline, CDR1 is LNHDA and CDR2 SQIVND (reference sequence). V dropped 3 bases and J dropped 3 bases, with 5 bases sitting between them. This CDR3 contains 12 residues. The CDR3 is CASSINDYGYTF. The CDR3 bases are TGTGCCAGTAGTATCAATGACTATGGCTACACCTTC.

Points on this clone: One end of the junction fails to match germline, which may point to a read error. This chain uses TRBV7-7 with TRBJ2-5, with 8 bases matching TRBD1. Germline loops: CDR1 SSHAT, CDR2 FNYEAQ (reference sequence). The CDR3 has 16 amino acids. CDR3 region: CASSLGLRGLGETQYF. For the CDR3, the DNA is TGTGCTAGCAGCTTAGGCCTCAGGGGGCTGGGGGAGACCCAGTACTTC.

In its sample, this clone was seen once. The chain couples TRBV29-1 to TRBJ1-2; unclear D gene. Trimming removed 6 bases from V and 1 base from J, with 9 bases in between. Germline CDR1 reads SQVTM; CDR2 reads ANQGSEA. The CDR3 extends over 12 amino acids. CDR3 nucleotide sequence: TGCAGCGTCCAGGAGATTAACTATGGCTACACCTTC. Amino acids: CSVQEINYGYTF.

The chain joins TRBV7-9 to TRBJ1-1; maybe TRBD1 (6 bases). The germline CDR1 and CDR2 sequences are SEHNR and FQNEAQ (reference sequence). The CDR3 covers 15 residues. Trimming pared 1 base from V and 1 base from J, leaving 10 bases between. DNA of the CDR3: TGTGCCAGCAGCTTAGTCGGGGGCGAGAACACTGAAGCTTTCTTT. It encodes CASSLVGGENTEAFF.

The V gene is TRBV5-6, the J gene TRBJ2-7; 7 nucleotides line up with TRBD2. Trimming took 0 bases from V and 0 from J; bases not matched to a gene: 3. Germline lookup yields CDR1 SGHDT and CDR2 YYEEEE. The length of the CDR3 is 15 residues. In DNA, the CDR3 is TGTGCCAGCAGCTTGGGGCCTAGCGGCTCCTACGAGCAGTACTTC. Translating it yields CASSLGPSGSYEQYF. Full variable domain (outside the CDR3, taken from reference TRBV5-6 and TRBJ2-7): DAGVTQSPTHLIKTRGQQVTLRCSPKSGHDTVSWYQQALGQGPQFIFQYYEEEERQRGNFPDRFSGHQFPNYSSELNVNALLLGDSALYLCASSLGPSGSYEQYFGPGTRLTVT.

This chain links TRBV24-1 with TRBJ2-5; 8 nucleotides agree with TRBD1. Germline V lookup: CDR1 KGHDR, CDR2 SFDVKD. V lost 4 bases to trimming and J lost 2 bases; unmatched junction nucleotides: 5. The CDR3 totals 15 residues. The CDR3 DNA follows: TGTGCCACCAGTGACGTAGGGACAGGACAAGAGACCCAGTACTTC. Translated: CATSDVGTGQETQYF.

This CDR3 reads CASSLPGHPYEQYF. CDR3 in DNA: TGTGCCAGCAGCCTACCGGGACACCCCTACGAGCAGTACTTC. The genes are TRBV3-1 (or the pseudogene TRBV3-2) and TRBJ2-7, with a tentative D call TRBD1 (6 bases). This CDR3 is 14 amino acids long. Trimming pared 4 bases from V and 2 bases from J, leaving 12 bases between. Looked up from germline, CDR1 is LGHDT and CDR2 is YNNKEL (reference sequence).

This clone was counted a few times. The chain is built from TRBV3-1 (or the pseudogene TRBV3-2) and TRBJ2-7; TRBD2 aligns across 8 bases. CDR1 LGHDT and CDR2 YNNKEL come from the germline V gene (reference sequence). The CDR3 totals 19 residues. V trimming: 4 bases; J trimming: 4 bases; junction bases outside the gene matches: 21. The CDR3 DNA reads as TGTGCCAGCAGCCGGTCCCAGGGACTAGACTCTCTTGTTCGTTACGAGCAGTACTTC. Its protein product is CASSRSQGLDSLVRYEQYF.

This clone was detected only once. The rearrangement joins TRBV28 to TRBJ2-2; tentative D call: TRBD1 (5 bases). The CDR3 loop spans 14 amino acids. Germline loops: CDR1 MDHEN, CDR2 SYDVKM. The V gene lost 2 bases and the J gene lost 13 bases, with 17 bases spanning the gap. DNA of the CDR3: TGTGCCAGCAGTTTAAGGGGTCTCAGCAGGTGGCTGTTTTTT. Protein sequence: CASSLRGLSRWLFF.

The V gene is TRBV30, the J gene TRBJ1-6; 9 positions match TRBD1. V dropped 0 bases and J dropped 4; count of bases not matched to a gene: 10. This CDR3 is built from 18 residues. Germline CDR1 reads GTSNPN; CDR2 reads SVGIG (reference sequence). The CDR3 sequence: CAWSVPGQGLGYNSPLHF. In nucleotides, the CDR3 is TGTGCCTGGAGTGTCCCGGGACAGGGATTGGGGTATAATTCACCCCTCCACTTT.

The chain joins TRBV28 to TRBJ2-2, with D possibly being TRBD2 (6 bases). The CDR3 contains 15 residues. The germline gives CDR1 MDHEN, CDR2 SYDVKM. V was clipped by 8 bases and J by 4 bases, with 17 bases between them. In nucleotides, the CDR3 is TGTGCCAGCTCTGGGGCCGGGACTGGCACCGGGGAGCTGTTTTTT. This codes for CASSGAGTGTGELFF.

This rearrangement joins TRBV11-2 to TRBJ1-6, with D possibly being TRBD1 (5 bases). The germline V gene encodes CDR1 SGHAT and CDR2 FQNNGV. Trimming left V 3 bases short and J 8 bases short, with 11 bases between. The CDR3 is 14 amino acids. CDR3 protein: CASSFGTADSPLHF. DNA of the CDR3: TGTGCCAGCAGCTTCGGGACTGCAGATTCACCCCTCCACTTT.